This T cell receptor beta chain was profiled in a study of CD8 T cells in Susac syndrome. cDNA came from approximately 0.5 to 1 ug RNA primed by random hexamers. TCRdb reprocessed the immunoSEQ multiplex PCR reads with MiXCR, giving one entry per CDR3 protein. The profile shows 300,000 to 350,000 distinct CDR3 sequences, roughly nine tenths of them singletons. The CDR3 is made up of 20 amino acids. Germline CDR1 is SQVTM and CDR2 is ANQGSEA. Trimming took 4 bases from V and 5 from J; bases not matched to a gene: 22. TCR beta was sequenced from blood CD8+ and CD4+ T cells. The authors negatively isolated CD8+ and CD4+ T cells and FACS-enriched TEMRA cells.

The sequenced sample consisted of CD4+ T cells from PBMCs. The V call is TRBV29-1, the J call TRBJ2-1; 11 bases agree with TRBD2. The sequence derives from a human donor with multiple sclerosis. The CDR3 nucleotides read TGCAGCGTTGTGGGGATAGGCTTGTCGTCGACTAGCGGGGTGAACAATGAGCAGTTCTTC. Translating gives CSVVGIGLSSTSGVNNEQFF.